Presented here are 25 T cell receptor beta chains from one specimen sequenced in a study of control samples from healthy donors and cancer patients. Only in-frame clones appear in the TCRdb table, and some are missing; sequencing was by immunoSEQ multiplex PCR. The table lists about 40,000 clones, 80% to 95% of them singletons. Material: blood. The receptors originated from a woman aged 45-65 years in good health.

The chain carries TRBV30 and TRBJ1-5, with 8 bases that match TRBD1. Per germline, CDR1 GTSNPN and CDR2 SVGIG (reference sequence). V lost 6 bases, J lost 2 bases, and 3 bases stayed unmatched. The CDR3 is made up of 13 amino acids. The CDR3 is CACETGGNQPQHF. The CDR3 DNA reads TGTGCCTGTGAGACAGGGGGCAATCAGCCCCAGCATTTT.

Comment on this clone: A read error may produce the germline difference seen at one junction end. This rearrangement joins TRBV4-2 to TRBJ2-7; 8 positions agree with TRBD2. CDR1 is LGHNA and CDR2 is YNFKEQ in the germline V gene. The length of the CDR3 is 13 residues. The CDR3 bases are TGTGCCAGCAGCCAAGATGTTGGGGGAGCGGGGGAGTTC. Protein: CASSQDVGGAGEF.

The gene calls are TRBV29-1 and TRBJ2-5; 8 bases agree with TRBD2. V lost 3 bases, J lost 5 bases, and 11 bases stayed unmatched. Looked up from germline, CDR1 is SQVTM and CDR2 is ANQGSEA. This CDR3 spans 15 amino acids. The CDR3 DNA sequence: TGCAGCGTTGAGGCCCAGCGGGGGAGGTCGGAGACCCAGTACTTC. Amino acid sequence: CSVEAQRGRSETQYF.

V usage is TRBV4-3 and J usage is TRBJ1-5; D unresolved. The CDR3 loop spans 13 amino acids. The germline V and J ends were trimmed by 0 bases and 6 bases, with 6 bases remaining between them. CDR1 LGHNA and CDR2 YSLEER come from the germline V gene. The CDR3 reads CASSQDLPQPQHF. DNA for the CDR3: TGCGCCAGCAGCCAAGATCTGCCTCAGCCCCAGCATTTT.

The gene calls are TRBV7-2 and TRBJ2-7; the D gene could be TRBD1 or TRBD2 (7 bases each). Germline CDR1 and CDR2: SGHTA and FQGNSA. Trimming removed 2 bases from V and 6 bases from J, with 17 bases in between. This CDR3 comprises 15 residues. In nucleotides, the CDR3 is TGTGCCAGCAGCTTATTGGGAGGGGGCAAAGGCGAGCAGTACTTC. Protein sequence: CASSLLGGGKGEQYF.

The gene calls are TRBV7-6 and TRBJ1-5, with D uncertain. Trimming left V 1 base short and J 4 bases short, with 8 bases between. The CDR3 length is 14 residues. The germline V gene encodes CDR1 SGHVS and CDR2 FNYEAQ. As DNA, the CDR3 is TGTGCCAGCAGCTTAGGGGCAGGTAATCAGCCCCAGCATTTT. Protein: CASSLGAGNQPQHF.

The genes are TRBV7-2 and TRBJ1-1; possible D gene TRBD1, 5 bases. The germline V and J ends were trimmed by 5 bases and 2 bases, with 12 bases remaining between them. The length of the CDR3 is 14 residues. CDR1 and CDR2 from the germline V gene are SGHTA and FQGNSA. CDR3 loop: CASSIQEANTEAFF. CDR3 coding DNA: TGTGCCAGCAGCATACAGGAGGCAAACACTGAAGCTTTCTTT.

The chain has TRBV28 and TRBJ1-4, with D possibly TRBD1 on 6 matching bases. There are 16 residues in the CDR3. Germline V gives CDR1 MDHEN, CDR2 SYDVKM. Trimming pared 5 bases from V and 0 bases from J, leaving 13 bases between. The CDR3 DNA sequence: TGTGCCAGCAGTCCCCGGGGGGCAGCAACTAATGAAAAACTGTTTTTT. This translates into CASSPRGAATNEKLFF.

This clone occurred once. The rearrangement uses TRBV6-2 or TRBV6-3 and TRBJ2-3; 7 nucleotides match TRBD1. The germline CDR1 and CDR2 sequences are MNHEY and SVGEGT. V was clipped by 6 bases and J by 4 bases; unmatched bases: 16. There are 17 residues in the CDR3. CDR3 residues: CASSRGTVISYPDTQYF. The CDR3 region has the DNA TGTGCCAGCAGCCGAGGGACAGTTATTTCCTATCCAGATACGCAGTATTTT.

The V call is TRBV6-6, the J call TRBJ1-1; D gene unclear. Per germline, CDR1 MNHNY and CDR2 SVGAGI (reference sequence). The CDR3 runs to 13 residues. Deletions cut 4 bases from V and 3 bases from J, with 9 bases between. Here the CDR3 reads CASSSDTDTEAFF. The CDR3 bases are TGTGCCAGCAGTTCCGACACCGACACTGAAGCTTTCTTT.

This chain connects TRBV9 to TRBJ2-3; the D is unclear. This CDR3 spans 12 amino acids. V lost 0 bases and J lost 6, with 5 bases in between. Germline values: CDR1 SGDLS, CDR2 YYNGEE. CDR3 loop: CASSVAGDTQYF. The CDR3 DNA sequence: TGTGCCAGCAGCGTAGCTGGGGATACGCAGTATTTT.

The rearrangement uses TRBV4-3 and TRBJ1-5; D not resolved. The V end was cut by 0 bases, the J end by 4 bases, with 10 bases between. The CDR3 is 15 amino acids. CDR1 and CDR2 from the germline V gene are LGHNA and YSLEER. This CDR3 reads CASSQDRAGNQPQHF. CDR3 in DNA: TGCGCCAGCAGCCAAGATAGGGCGGGGAATCAGCCCCAGCATTTT.

The chain joins TRBV2 to TRBJ2-1; D might be TRBD2 (6 bases). Trimming stripped 11 bases from V and 15 bases from J, with 23 bases between. The CDR3 is made up of 12 amino acids. Per the germline V gene, CDR1 is SNHLY and CDR2 is FYNNEI. CDR3 sequence reads: CAGGLQRFGAFF. The CDR3 DNA reads as TGTGCCGGGGGACTTCAGCGGTTTGGGGCGTTCTTC.

J is TRBJ2-7 and V is TRBV19; TRBD2 matches at 10 bases. Germline values: CDR1 LNHDA, CDR2 SQIVND (reference sequence). The CDR3 consists of 17 residues. The V gene end was trimmed by 3 bases and the J gene end by 2 bases; junction bases not matched to a gene: 10. CDR3 sequence: CASSIKRGGPIAYEQYF. CDR3 DNA sequence: TGTGCCAGTAGTATCAAGCGGGGGGGCCCCATTGCCTACGAGCAGTACTTC.

This sequence joins TRBV7-2 and TRBJ2-2; 10 nucleotides agree with TRBD2. V shed 5 bases and J 5 bases; nucleotides not matched to a gene: 8. CDR1 SGHTA and CDR2 FQGNSA come from the germline V gene. The CDR3 is made up of 16 amino acids. The CDR3 reads CASSPSAGGSTGELFF. Written as DNA, the CDR3 is TGTGCCAGCAGCCCGTCAGCGGGGGGGTCGACCGGGGAGCTGTTTTTT.

The V call is TRBV28, the J call TRBJ1-5, with D possibly TRBD1 on 5 matching bases. V lost 8 bases and J 1 base, leaving 21 bases between the germline ends. The CDR3 has 17 amino acids. The V gene's germline CDR1 is MDHEN and CDR2 SYDVKM. The CDR3 reads CASGTLGGEVSNQPQHF. The CDR3 DNA is TGTGCCAGCGGCACCCTTGGGGGGGAGGTGAGCAATCAGCCCCAGCATTTT.

The chain carries TRBV7-8 and TRBJ2-3; 9 bases are shared with TRBD1. CDR3 size: 15 residues. Germline lookup yields CDR1 SGHVS and CDR2 FQNEAQ. Trimming removed 1 base from V and 4 bases from J; junction bases left unmatched: 3. The CDR3 loop reads CASSLDRGPSDTQYF. CDR3 sequence (DNA): TGTGCCAGCAGCTTAGACAGGGGGCCCTCAGATACGCAGTATTTT.

CDR3 residues: CASSQTGREYNEQFF. CDR3 bases: TGCGCCAGCAGCCAGACGGGAAGAGAGTACAATGAGCAGTTCTTC. The chain employs TRBV4-1 and TRBJ2-1, with a tentative D call TRBD2 (5 bases). The germline CDR1 and CDR2 sequences are MGHRA and YSYEKL. Trimming took off 3 bases at V and 4 bases at J, with 13 bases between the two ends. This CDR3 contains 15 residues.

This clone was detected only once. The chain has TRBV5-1 and TRBJ2-5; 7 nucleotides line up with TRBD1. CDR1 and CDR2 (germline): SGHRS, YFSETQ. CDR3 length equals 13 residues. J was trimmed by 7 bases and V by 0 bases; bases with no gene match: 3. CDR3 sequence: CASSLEGAGTQYF. The CDR3 coding sequence is TGCGCCAGCAGCTTGGAGGGGGCAGGGACCCAGTACTTC. Full variable domain (rest looked up from reference TRBV5-1 and TRBJ2-5): KAGVTQTPRYLIKTRGQQVTLSCSPISGHRSVSWYQQTPGQGLQFLFEYFSETQRNKGNFPGRFSGRQFSNSRSEMNVSTLELGDSALYLCASSLEGAGTQYFGPGTRLLVL.

Only one count was recorded for this clone. V gene TRBV11-3 combines with J gene TRBJ2-1; the match to TRBD2 covers 8 bases. With 3 bases clipped from V and 0 bases from J, the junction kept 4 bases outside the gene matches. The CDR3 is 16 residues long. Germline-derived CDR1 and CDR2 are SGHNT and YENEEA. CDR3 residues: CASSLAAGGSYNEQFF. In nucleotides, the CDR3 is TGTGCCAGCAGCTTGGCGGCGGGGGGCTCCTACAATGAGCAGTTCTTC.

This rearrangement joins TRBV7-6 to TRBJ1-1; D remains ambiguous. This CDR3 has 15 residues. V was cut by 3 bases and J by 4 bases, with 15 bases left in between. CDR1 is SGHVS, CDR2 FNYEAQ, per germline. The CDR3 region has the DNA TGTGCCAGCAGCTTGACTATAGGCCTCCGCACTGAAGCTTTCTTT. Residues: CASSLTIGLRTEAFF.

The J gene is TRBJ1-2, the V gene TRBV4-3; 7 bases align to TRBD1. Germline CDR1 and CDR2: LGHNA and YSLEER. The length of the CDR3 is 16 residues. V shed 0 bases, J shed 8 bases, and the junction held 12 bases outside the gene matches. The DNA for the CDR3 is TGCGCCAGCAGCCAAGATCAGGCGACAGGGAGGATGGGCTACACCTTC. Residues: CASSQDQATGRMGYTF.

This chain uses TRBV3-1 (or the pseudogene TRBV3-2) with TRBJ2-1; D not certain. Trimming pared 5 bases from V and 0 bases from J, leaving 8 bases between. This CDR3 has 14 amino acids. From germline, CDR1 is LGHDT and CDR2 YNNKEL (reference sequence). DNA of the CDR3: TGTGCCAGCAGCACTCCTAGCTCCTACAATGAGCAGTTCTTC. This translates into CASSTPSSYNEQFF.

V and J are TRBV5-5 and TRBJ2-2, with 13 bases that match TRBD2. CDR1 is SGHKS and CDR2 is YYEKEE in the germline V gene (reference sequence). J gave up 6 bases and V 4 bases, and 3 bases lay outside the gene matches. This CDR3 contains 15 residues. CDR3 amino acids: CASSPLAGGAGELFF. The CDR3 DNA sequence: TGTGCCAGCAGCCCACTAGCGGGGGGGGCCGGGGAGCTGTTTTTT.

The gene calls are TRBV19 and TRBJ1-2, with TRBD1 matching over 7 bases. V lost 4 bases and J lost 9; bases outside the gene matches: 17. This CDR3 is built from 16 residues. Germline assignment: CDR1 LNHDA and CDR2 SQIVND (reference sequence). CDR3 loop: CASSTFPGQLWNSYTF. CDR3 DNA: TGTGCCAGTAGTACCTTTCCGGGACAGCTATGGAATAGCTACACCTTC. Filled out from reference TRBV19 and TRBJ1-2, the complete variable domain reads DGGITQSPKYLFRKEGQNVTLSCEQNLNHDAMYWYRQDPGQGLRLIYYSQIVNDFQKGDIAEGYSVSREKKESFPLTVTSAQKNPTAFYLCASSTFPGQLWNSYTFGSGTRLTVV.